Listed below are T cell receptor beta chains from one sample, sequenced in a study of blood T cell repertoires in COVID-19. Generated by immunoSEQ multiplex PCR, the TCRdb table keeps only in-frame clones and is missing some. The sample holds 290,000 or so clones, roughly 87% seen once. What was sequenced was peripheral blood. These receptors all stem from a man younger than 35 with active or convalescent COVID-19. Both conserved end residues are part of each CDR3.

CDR3aa: CASSFFGLNLRNEQFF
j_gene: TRBJ2-1
v_gene: TRBV28

CDR3aa: CASSLGQQISPLHF
j_gene: TRBJ1-6
v_gene: TRBV7-6

CDR3aa: CAISESHNYGYTF
j_gene: TRBJ1-2
v_gene: TRBV10-3

CDR3aa: CASSKDSFNEQFF
j_gene: TRBJ2-1
v_gene: TRBV12-3/TRBV12-4

CDR3aa: CASSRGNYEQYF
j_gene: TRBJ2-7
v_gene: TRBV7-9

CDR3aa: CASSGDRAYF
j_gene: TRBJ2-3
v_gene: TRBV9

CDR3aa: CASSSRVYSTEAFF
j_gene: TRBJ1-1
v_gene: TRBV28

CDR3aa: CASSLALGGVYGYTF
j_gene: TRBJ1-2
v_gene: TRBV5-1

CDR3aa: CASSYSRVSKNIQYF
j_gene: TRBJ2-4
v_gene: TRBV6-7

CDR3aa: CASSSGLYYEQYF
j_gene: TRBJ2-7
v_gene: TRBV5-4

CDR3aa: CASSLAGLGGTYNEQFF
j_gene: TRBJ2-1
v_gene: TRBV7-2

CDR3aa: CASRSPFNQPQHF
j_gene: TRBJ1-5
v_gene: TRBV28

CDR3aa: CASSSYFLPSGGRSTGNEQFF
j_gene: TRBJ2-1
v_gene: TRBV5-1

CDR3aa: CASSSGTSRYTDTQYF
j_gene: TRBJ2-3
v_gene: TRBV11-2

CDR3aa: CASSLAPGTDTQYF
j_gene: TRBJ2-3
v_gene: TRBV5-1

CDR3aa: CASSQERGGVTGELFF
j_gene: TRBJ2-2
v_gene: TRBV3-1/TRBV3-2

CDR3aa: CASSLWGADPYGYTF
j_gene: TRBJ1-2
v_gene: TRBV5-1

CDR3aa: CASSLGVVGGEQYF
j_gene: TRBJ2-7
v_gene: TRBV6-5